This T cell receptor beta chain comes out of a study of blood T cell repertoires in COVID-19. The assay was immunoSEQ multiplex PCR, and TCRdb's table has in-frame clones only and misses some. Among approximately 120,000 clones listed, roughly 81% were seen once. This CDR3 region has 16 residues. J lost 2 bases, V lost 4 bases, and 10 bases had no gene match. CDR1 is MGHRA and CDR2 is YSYEKL in the germline V gene. In its sample, this clone was seen once. Input material: peripheral blood. The source of this sequence is a human donor in a cohort sampled during active COVID-19. The chain employs TRBV4-1 and TRBJ2-5; 7 bases agree with TRBD2. CDR3 sequence (DNA): TGCGCCAGCAGCCGCTACACCACGGGGGGACAAGAGACCCAGTACTTC. Amino acids: CASSRYTTGGQETQYF.